The 26 T cell receptor beta chains given below trace back to one sample, sequenced in a study of cytomegalovirus exposure and HLA in healthy donors. Profiled with immunoSEQ multiplex PCR; TCRdb holds only in-frame clones, not every one. The table has about 79,000 clones, approximately 93% seen once. The sample consisted of PBMCs. The receptors were sampled from a woman in her twenties or thirties in good health and CMV-seronegative.

The J gene is TRBJ1-1, the V gene TRBV13, with no clear D. The CDR3 spans 13 residues. Germline-derived CDR1 and CDR2 are PRHDT and FYEKMQ (reference sequence). V lost 2 bases and J 8 bases, leaving 12 bases between the germline ends. The CDR3 loop is CASSLFTGDEAFF. The CDR3 DNA sequence: TGTGCCAGCAGCTTATTTACGGGTGACGAAGCTTTCTTT. Based on the CDR3 plus reference TRBV13 and TRBJ1-1, the full variable domain is AAGVIQSPRHLIKEKRETATLKCYPIPRHDTVYWYQQGPGQDPQFLISFYEKMQSDKGSIPDRFSAQQFSDYHSELNMSSLELGDSALYFCASSLFTGDEAFFGQGTRLTVV.

The rearrangement links TRBV14 to TRBJ1-6, with 9 bases matching TRBD1. The CDR3 totals 16 residues. The V and J ends lost 4 bases and 7 bases, in that order; junction bases with no gene match: 8. In germline, CDR1 is SGHDN, CDR2 FVKESK. The CDR3 loop is CASSRGTGTGNSPLHF. In DNA form, the CDR3 reads TGTGCCAGCAGCCGAGGAACCGGGACAGGGAATTCACCCCTCCACTTT.

This rearrangement joins TRBV6-4 to TRBJ2-3, with 12 bases aligning to TRBD2. Germline values: CDR1 MRHNA, CDR2 SNTAGT. Losses at the gene ends were 6 bases for V and 7 bases for J; bases not matched to a gene: 8. This CDR3 spans 15 amino acids. The CDR3 nucleotides are TGTGCCAGCAGCGCGACTAGCGGGGGCTCAAATACGCAGTATTTT. Translating gives CASSATSGGSNTQYF.

This chain connects TRBV11-2 to TRBJ1-3; the match to TRBD1 covers 8 bases. The CDR3 is 18 residues long. Losses at the gene ends were 5 bases for V and 5 bases for J; bases not matched to a gene: 17. CDR1 is SGHAT and CDR2 is FQNNGV in the germline V gene. The CDR3 DNA is TGTGCCAGCAGCCGTCTTATTTTAACCGACAGGGGCAGAAACACCATATATTTT. Its protein is CASSRLILTDRGRNTIYF.

The V and J genes are TRBV19 and TRBJ1-1, with 12 bases matching TRBD1. J lost 11 bases, V lost 3 bases, and 13 bases had no gene match. The CDR3 is made up of 16 amino acids. Germline CDR1 LNHDA, CDR2 SQIVND (reference sequence). CDR3 amino acids: CASSMTPGQGAFTAFF. Written as DNA, the CDR3 is TGTGCCAGTAGTATGACCCCGGGACAGGGGGCCTTCACGGCTTTCTTT.

The rearrangement uses TRBV29-1 and TRBJ1-4; D is ambiguous. CDR1 and CDR2 (germline): SQVTM, ANQGSEA. Trimming took off 6 bases at V and 0 bases at J, with 14 bases between the two ends. The CDR3 is 15 amino acids. DNA of the CDR3: TGCAGCGTGGAACAGCGGGATGCAACTAATGAAAAACTGTTTTTT. Residues: CSVEQRDATNEKLFF.

Regarding this clone: At one of its ends the junction is not consistent with the germline gene, which may arise from a read error. The chain recombines TRBV6-5 with TRBJ2-7; 9 bases agree with TRBD2. The CDR3 has 15 residues. CDR1 and CDR2 (germline): MNHEY, SVGAGI. CDR3 coding DNA: TGTGCCAGCAGTTACTCTAGCGGGAGTTCCTCCGAGCAGTACTTC. The encoded protein is CASSYSSGSSSEQYF.

The chain is built from TRBV6-5 and TRBJ2-4; TRBD1 matches 7 bases. Germline values: CDR1 MNHEY, CDR2 SVGAGI. The V gene end was trimmed by 6 bases and the J gene end by 4 bases; junction bases not matched to a gene: 6. The CDR3 is made up of 14 amino acids. The CDR3 region is CASSERGQKNIQYF. CDR3 bases: TGTGCCAGCAGCGAACGGGGACAGAAAAACATTCAGTACTTC.

This chain joins TRBV19 and TRBJ2-6; perhaps TRBD2 as D (5 bases). There are 14 residues in the CDR3. V lost 6 bases to trimming and J lost 3 bases, with 9 bases between them. Germline V gene lookup returns CDR1 LNHDA and CDR2 SQIVND (reference sequence). The CDR3 DNA is TGTGCCAGTAGGGGGAGTGGTGGGGCCAACGTCCTGACTTTC. This sequence encodes CASRGSGGANVLTF.

Comment on this clone: At one end, the junction sequence differs from germline, possibly due to a read error. The rearrangement uses TRBV15 and TRBJ1-4, with a possible D match to TRBD1 (6 bases). The CDR3 runs to 16 residues. Germline CDR1 reads LNHNV; CDR2 reads YYDKDF (reference sequence). This chain's CDR3 is CATRRAPRGGNEKLFF. The CDR3 DNA reads TGTGCCACCAGAAGAGCCCCCAGGGGTGGTAATGAAAAACTGTTTTTT.

The J gene is TRBJ2-3, the V gene TRBV5-1; D might be TRBD1 (5 bases). Trimming took 0 bases from V and 2 from J, leaving 7 bases between them. The germline CDR1 and CDR2 sequences are SGHRS and YFSETQ. The CDR3 has 14 residues. The CDR3 spells CASSLGQNTDTQYF. For the CDR3, the DNA is TGCGCCAGCAGCTTGGGACAGAACACAGATACGCAGTATTTT.

The chain is built from TRBV5-6 and TRBJ2-3, with TRBD1 as a possible D gene (7 bases). The V gene's germline CDR1 is SGHDT and CDR2 YYEEEE. Trimming pared 3 bases from V and 0 bases from J, leaving 14 bases between. This CDR3 contains 16 residues. CDR3 sequence (DNA): TGTGCCAGCAGCTGGGAGGACAGGCCTAGCACAGATACGCAGTATTTT. The encoded protein is CASSWEDRPSTDTQYF. Looking up the rest from reference TRBV5-6 and TRBJ2-3 gives the full variable domain: DAGVTQSPTHLIKTRGQQVTLRCSPKSGHDTVSWYQQALGQGPQFIFQYYEEEERQRGNFPDRFSGHQFPNYSSELNVNALLLGDSALYLCASSWEDRPSTDTQYFGPGTRLTVL.

This chain links TRBV5-6 with TRBJ1-2; TRBD1 aligns across 10 bases. Germline V CDR1 and CDR2: SGHDT, YYEEEE. The ends lost 2 bases at V and 6 bases at J; junction bases unmatched: 10. The CDR3 totals 16 residues. CDR3 coding DNA: TGTGCCAGCAGCTTAGAACGGGACAGGGGATGGGATGGCTACACCTTC. It yields the protein CASSLERDRGWDGYTF.

The J gene is TRBJ2-7, the V gene TRBV27; weak D call: TRBD1 (5 bases). The CDR3 sequence is 15 residues long. The germline CDR1 and CDR2 sequences are MNHEY and SMNVEV (reference sequence). The germline V and J ends were trimmed by 6 bases and 3 bases, with 18 bases remaining between them. The CDR3 reads CASSSMGLGYYEQYF. The CDR3 region has the DNA TGTGCCAGCAGCTCCATGGGGCTGGGGTACTACGAGCAGTACTTC.

The V and J genes are TRBV27 and TRBJ2-7; D perhaps matches TRBD1 (5 bases). Germline CDR1 MNHEY, CDR2 SMNVEV (reference sequence). This CDR3 contains 12 residues. The V gene lost 7 bases and the J gene lost 5 bases, with 12 bases spanning the gap. Here the CDR3 reads CASISGYNEQYF. CDR3 in DNA: TGTGCCAGCATTTCAGGGTATAACGAGCAGTACTTC.

V gene TRBV6-1 combines with J gene TRBJ2-7, with D possibly TRBD2 on 6 matching bases. Germline CDR1 is MNHNS and CDR2 is SASEGT. V was shortened by 5 bases and J by 3 bases, with 17 bases between the two germline ends. CDR3 length: 15 residues. The CDR3 spells CASSSQPWGDYEQYF. In DNA form, the CDR3 reads TGTGCCAGCAGTTCGCAACCCTGGGGGGACTACGAGCAGTACTTC.

The gene calls are TRBV19 and TRBJ2-3; D is undetermined. This CDR3 is 15 amino acids long. V was clipped by 1 base and J by 1 base, with 9 bases between them. Per the germline V gene, CDR1 is LNHDA and CDR2 is SQIVND (reference sequence). CDR3 residues: CASSIGQQGTDTQYF. The CDR3 nucleotides read TGTGCCAGTAGTATAGGCCAACAAGGCACAGATACGCAGTATTTT.

The chain joins TRBV7-9 to TRBJ1-6, with D possibly being TRBD1 (6 bases). V was pared by 5 bases and J by 6 bases, with 14 bases between. The germline gives CDR1 SEHNR, CDR2 FQNEAQ (reference sequence). The CDR3 length is 15 residues. CDR3 sequence (DNA): TGTGCCAGCAGCCTAGACAGGTTTGGTAATTCACCCCTCCACTTT. It yields the protein CASSLDRFGNSPLHF.

V is TRBV5-5 and J is TRBJ1-1, with TRBD1 as a possible D gene (5 bases). CDR3 length: 14 amino acids. Trimming stripped 1 base from V and 1 base from J, with 8 bases between. The germline V gene encodes CDR1 SGHKS and CDR2 YYEKEE (reference sequence). CDR3 sequence reads: CASSLSTGNTEAFF. CDR3 DNA sequence: TGTGCCAGCAGCTTGTCCACAGGGAACACTGAAGCTTTCTTT.

In this sample, this clone turned up once. The rearrangement links TRBV5-6 to TRBJ1-1; D not resolved. CDR1 SGHDT and CDR2 YYEEEE come from the germline V gene. The germline V and J ends were trimmed by 0 bases and 5 bases, with 5 bases remaining between them. The CDR3 sequence is 12 residues long. The CDR3 DNA sequence: TGTGCCAGCAGCTTGGCCCGGACTGAAGCTTTCTTT. Translating it yields CASSLARTEAFF. The variable domain in full, with the rest retrieved from reference TRBV5-6 and TRBJ1-1, is DAGVTQSPTHLIKTRGQQVTLRCSPKSGHDTVSWYQQALGQGPQFIFQYYEEEERQRGNFPDRFSGHQFPNYSSELNVNALLLGDSALYLCASSLARTEAFFGQGTRLTVV.

The V call is TRBV6-5, the J call TRBJ2-7; 9 nucleotides align to TRBD1. J gave up 3 bases and V 6 bases, and 6 bases lay outside the gene matches. This CDR3 comprises 14 residues. Germline V gene sequence: CDR1 MNHEY, CDR2 SVGAGI. The CDR3 sequence is CASRPPGQGYEQYF. The DNA of the CDR3 is TGTGCCAGCAGACCCCCGGGACAGGGCTACGAGCAGTACTTC.

J is TRBJ2-5 and V is TRBV5-1; tentative D call: TRBD1 (6 bases). Trimming left V 4 bases short and J 2 bases short, with 12 bases between. Germline V gene sequence: CDR1 SGHRS, CDR2 YFSETQ. The CDR3 consists of 14 residues. CDR3 sequence reads: CASSQTGFQETQYF. CDR3 sequence (DNA): TGCGCCAGCAGCCAGACAGGTTTTCAAGAGACCCAGTACTTC.

This clone was observed once. This chain joins TRBV4-2 and TRBJ2-7; the match to TRBD1 covers 7 bases. Germline assignment: CDR1 LGHNA and CDR2 YNFKEQ. The CDR3 has 16 residues. Trimming at V came to 5 bases and at J to 5 bases, leaving 15 bases not matched to a gene. As DNA, the CDR3 is TGTGCCAGCAGCACAAGTGATGACAGGGAGTTCCACGAGCAGTACTTC. It yields the protein CASSTSDDREFHEQYF.

This chain connects TRBV7-3 to TRBJ2-1; 10 nucleotides match TRBD2. J lost 3 bases, V lost 1 base, and 6 bases had no gene match. In germline, CDR1 is SGHTA, CDR2 FQGTGA. This CDR3 contains 17 residues. The CDR3 nucleotides are TGTGCCAGCAGCTTAAACCCCAGCGGGGGGGTCTACAATGAGCAGTTCTTC. It encodes CASSLNPSGGVYNEQFF.

The gene calls are TRBV28 and TRBJ2-3, with 14 positions matching TRBD2. With 5 bases clipped from V and 5 bases from J, the junction kept 6 bases outside the gene matches. Germline CDR1 reads MDHEN; CDR2 reads SYDVKM. The CDR3 has 16 residues. The chain's CDR3 is CASSAGTSGSEDTQYF. As DNA, the CDR3 is TGTGCCAGCAGTGCTGGGACTAGCGGGAGTGAAGATACGCAGTATTTT.

The CDR3: CASNPGDGYEQYF. In nucleotides, the CDR3 is TGTGCCAGCAATCCGGGGGACGGCTACGAGCAGTACTTC. V and J are TRBV9 and TRBJ2-7; weak D call: TRBD2 (6 bases). V was cut by 6 bases and J by 3 bases, with 13 bases left in between. This CDR3 is built from 13 residues. The V gene's germline CDR1 is SGDLS and CDR2 YYNGEE.